This note documents a single T cell receptor beta chain sequence. Its antigen remains unidentified. Primers included in the PCR were 60 Vbeta and 13 Jbeta primers. Profiling relied on immunoSEQ multiplex PCR, and the TCRdb table lists in-frame clones only, not all of them. The sample holds fewer than 150,000 clones, 70% to 85% seen once. The record originates from a study of cytomegalovirus exposure and HLA in healthy donors. Points from the study as a whole: A later look showed TCR association rates differing by HLA locus, highest for DRB1 and lowest for HLA-C. Despite most TCR sequences being rare, some public TCRs occurred in many donors. It was about 150 TCR beta chains that were listed as cytomegalovirus-associated. A later analysis showed HLA-associated TCR beta chains outstripping equally common others in clonal expansion.

Sequencing input: PBMCs. This sequence was found in a man aged 35-49 years in good health and CMV-seropositive.

The CDR3 DNA is TGTGCCAGTAGTATAAAGACAGCCTCCCCTCAGCATTTT. Protein: CASSIKTASPQHF. The V and J genes are TRBV19 and TRBJ1-5, with TRBD1 as a possible D gene (5 bases). V was shortened by 2 bases and J by 13 bases, with 15 bases between the two germline ends. The CDR3 loop spans 13 amino acids. CDR1 and CDR2 from the germline V gene are LNHDA and SQIVND (reference sequence).